This T cell receptor beta chain came from a study of T-cell memory formation after mild COVID-19. The V gene end was trimmed by 4 bases and the J gene end by 8 bases; junction bases not matched to a gene: 7. Germline CDR1 reads SGHRS; CDR2 reads YFSETQ. The length of the CDR3 is 14 residues. This clonotype has more than one count but fewer than ten. The antigen is not known. Findings and caveats of the study: Clones contracting over day 15 to 85 were CD4/CD8 balanced, with later expanders leaning CD4+. Nothing showed for sure that second-wave clones peaking on day 37 were SARS-CoV-2 specific. There were some responding clones in pre-infection memory, which suggested that cross-reactive memory had joined.

TCR alpha and TCR beta cDNA libraries carrying sample barcodes and UMIs were produced by 5'RACE using constant-segment primers. TCRdb reprocessed the 5' RACE reads with MiXCR, giving one entry per CDR3 protein. This table holds about 140,000 distinct CDR3 sequences, roughly 14% found once. Material: PBMCs or a T cell subset sorted from them (not recorded which). This clonotype was obtained from an adult woman who had mild COVID-19 (a few samples of this study predate the infection). Cell type and time point are not known. The V gene is TRBV5-1, the J gene TRBJ2-1; 9 nucleotides align to TRBD2. The CDR3 coding sequence is TGCGCCAGCAGCCGCGGGAGGGCCACTTATGAGCAGTTCTTC. This translates into CASSRGRATYEQFF.